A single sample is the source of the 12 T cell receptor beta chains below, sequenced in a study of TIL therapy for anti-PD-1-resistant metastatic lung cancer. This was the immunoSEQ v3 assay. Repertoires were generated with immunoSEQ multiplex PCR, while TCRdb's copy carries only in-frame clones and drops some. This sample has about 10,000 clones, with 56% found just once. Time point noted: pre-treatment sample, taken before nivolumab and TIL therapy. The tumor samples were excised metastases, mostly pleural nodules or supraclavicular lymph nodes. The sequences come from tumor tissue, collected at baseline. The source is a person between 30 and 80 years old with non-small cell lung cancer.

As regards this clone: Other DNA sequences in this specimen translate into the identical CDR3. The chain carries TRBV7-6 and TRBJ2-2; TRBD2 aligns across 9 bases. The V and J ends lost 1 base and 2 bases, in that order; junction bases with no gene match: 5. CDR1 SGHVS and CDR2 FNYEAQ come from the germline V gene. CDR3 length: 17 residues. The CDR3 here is CASSLEVAGANTGELFF. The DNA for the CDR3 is TGTGCCAGCAGCTTAGAGGTAGCGGGAGCTAACACCGGGGAGCTGTTTTTT.

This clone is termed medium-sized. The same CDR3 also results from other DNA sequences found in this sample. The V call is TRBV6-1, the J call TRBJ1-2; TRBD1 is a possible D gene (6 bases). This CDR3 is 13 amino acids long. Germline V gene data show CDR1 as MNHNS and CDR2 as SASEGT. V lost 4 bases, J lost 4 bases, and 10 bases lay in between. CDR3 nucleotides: TGTGCCAGCAGTGTACAGGGTAGCTATGGCTACACCTTC. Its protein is CASSVQGSYGYTF.

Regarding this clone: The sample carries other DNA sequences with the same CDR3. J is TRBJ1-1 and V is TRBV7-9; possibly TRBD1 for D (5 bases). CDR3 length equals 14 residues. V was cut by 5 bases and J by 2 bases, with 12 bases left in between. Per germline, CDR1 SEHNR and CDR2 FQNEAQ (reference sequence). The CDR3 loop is CASSLSGGNTEAFF. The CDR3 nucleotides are TGTGCCAGCAGCCTATCTGGGGGAAACACTGAAGCTTTCTTT. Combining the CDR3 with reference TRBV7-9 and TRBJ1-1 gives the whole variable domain DTGVSQNPRHKITKRGQNVTFRCDPISEHNRLYWYRQTLGQGPEFLTYFQNEAQLEKSRLLSDRFSAERPKGSFSTLEIQRTEQGDSAMYLCASSLSGGNTEAFFGQGTRLTVV.

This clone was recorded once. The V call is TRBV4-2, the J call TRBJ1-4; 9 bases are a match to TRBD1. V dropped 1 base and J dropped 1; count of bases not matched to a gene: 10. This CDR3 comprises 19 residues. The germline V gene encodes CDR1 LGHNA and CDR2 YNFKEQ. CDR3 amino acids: CASSQVRTGDLVTNEKLFF. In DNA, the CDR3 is TGTGCCAGCAGCCAAGTTCGGACAGGGGATTTAGTAACTAATGAAAAACTGTTTTTT.

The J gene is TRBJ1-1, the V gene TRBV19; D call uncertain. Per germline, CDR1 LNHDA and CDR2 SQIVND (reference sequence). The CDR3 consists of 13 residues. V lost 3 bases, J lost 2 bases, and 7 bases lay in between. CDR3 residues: CASSIMLNTEAFF. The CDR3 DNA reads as TGTGCCAGTAGTATTATGTTAAACACTGAAGCTTTCTTT. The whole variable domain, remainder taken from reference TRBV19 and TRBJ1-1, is DGGITQSPKYLFRKEGQNVTLSCEQNLNHDAMYWYRQDPGQGLRLIYYSQIVNDFQKGDIAEGYSVSREKKESFPLTVTSAQKNPTAFYLCASSIMLNTEAFFGQGTRLTVV.

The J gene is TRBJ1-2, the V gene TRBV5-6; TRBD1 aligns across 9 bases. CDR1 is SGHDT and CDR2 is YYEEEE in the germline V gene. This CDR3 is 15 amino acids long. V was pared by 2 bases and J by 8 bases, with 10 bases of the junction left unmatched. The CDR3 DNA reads TGTGCCAGCAGCTTATTCAGGGACAGGGTTATCGGCTACACCTTC. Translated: CASSLFRDRVIGYTF.

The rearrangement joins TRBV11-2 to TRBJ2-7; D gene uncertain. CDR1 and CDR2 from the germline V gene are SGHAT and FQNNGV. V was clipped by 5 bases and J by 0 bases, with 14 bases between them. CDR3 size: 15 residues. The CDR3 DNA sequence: TGTGCCAGCAGCCGAGGATTAGTACCCTCCTACGAGCAGTACTTC. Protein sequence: CASSRGLVPSYEQYF.

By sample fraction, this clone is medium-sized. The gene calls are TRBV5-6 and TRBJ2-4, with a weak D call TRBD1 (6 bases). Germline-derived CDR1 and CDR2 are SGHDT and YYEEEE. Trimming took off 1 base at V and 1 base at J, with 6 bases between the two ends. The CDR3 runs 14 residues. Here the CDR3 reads CASSLTGAKNIQYF. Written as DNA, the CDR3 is TGTGCCAGCAGCTTGACAGGGGCCAAAAACATTCAGTACTTC.

CDR3 loop: CASSESGVSPLHF. Here the CDR3 DNA reads TGTGCCAGCAGTGAATCGGGTGTTTCACCCCTCCACTTT. This sequence joins TRBV6-1 and TRBJ1-6; D remains unclear. CDR1 and CDR2 from the germline V gene are MNHNS and SASEGT. CDR3 size: 13 residues. V dropped 2 bases and J dropped 9 bases, with 8 bases sitting between them.

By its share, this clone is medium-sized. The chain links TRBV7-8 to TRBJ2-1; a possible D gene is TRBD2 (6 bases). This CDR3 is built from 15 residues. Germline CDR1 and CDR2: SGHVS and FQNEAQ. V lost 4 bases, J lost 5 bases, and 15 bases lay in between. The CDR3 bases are TGTGCCAGCAGCTACGGGACTCTCGGACACAATGAGCAGTTCTTC. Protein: CASSYGTLGHNEQFF. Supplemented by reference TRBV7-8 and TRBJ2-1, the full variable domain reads GAGVSQSPRYKVAKRGQDVALRCDPISGHVSLFWYQQALGQGPEFLTYFQNEAQLDKSGLPSDRFFAERPEGSVSTLKIQRTQQEDSAVYLCASSYGTLGHNEQFFGPGTRLTVL.

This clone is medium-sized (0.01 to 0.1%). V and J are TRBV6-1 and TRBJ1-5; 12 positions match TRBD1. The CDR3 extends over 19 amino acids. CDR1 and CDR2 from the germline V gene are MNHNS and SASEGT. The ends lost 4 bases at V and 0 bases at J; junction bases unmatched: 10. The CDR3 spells CASSGTGQGAFYSNQPQHF. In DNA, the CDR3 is TGTGCCAGCAGTGGTACGGGACAGGGGGCCTTCTATAGCAATCAGCCCCAGCATTTT.

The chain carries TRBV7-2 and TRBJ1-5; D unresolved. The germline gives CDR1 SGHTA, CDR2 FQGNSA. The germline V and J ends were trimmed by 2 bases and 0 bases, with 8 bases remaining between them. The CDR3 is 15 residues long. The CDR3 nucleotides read TGTGCCAGCAGCTTAAGGCACTATAGCAATCAGCCCCAGCATTTT. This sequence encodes CASSLRHYSNQPQHF.